One sample yielded the 14 T cell receptor beta chains listed below, sequenced in a study of identical twins. TCRdb independently ran MiXCR on the 5' RACE reads; one entry per CDR3 protein. This sample carries some 1,600,000 distinct CDR3 sequences, under 35% of them seen once, and the ten largest clones take around 0.3%. The sample taken for sequencing was cord blood. The receptor set was obtained from a newborn girl in good health.

The V gene is TRBV20-1, the J gene TRBJ1-2, with D possibly matching TRBD1 (5 bases). This CDR3 is built from 16 residues. Looked up from germline, CDR1 is DFQATT and CDR2 is SNEGSKA (reference sequence). Trimming took off 6 bases at V and 2 bases at J, with 22 bases between the two ends. DNA of the CDR3: TGCAGTGCCCAGAGATCCCGGGGACTGCTGAACTATGGCTACACCTTC. As protein: CSAQRSRGLLNYGYTF.

This clonotype was recorded a few times. The chain has TRBV19 and TRBJ2-1; TRBD1 matches at 8 bases. The CDR3 sequence is 13 residues long. Germline CDR1 reads LNHDA; CDR2 reads SQIVND (reference sequence). V lost 10 bases and J lost 7; bases outside the gene matches: 9. CDR3 region: CATTIRGLNEQFF. DNA of the CDR3: TGTGCCACCACAATCAGGGGGCTTAATGAGCAGTTCTTC.

A few counts support this clonotype. The chain combines TRBV24-1 with TRBJ2-1, with 8 bases that match TRBD2. Germline CDR1 is KGHDR and CDR2 is SFDVKD. This CDR3 has 15 amino acids. Trimming at V came to 7 bases and at J to 1 base, leaving 5 bases not matched to a gene. In nucleotides, the CDR3 is TGTGCCACCAGCGACAGCGGGAGATCCTACAATGAGCAGTTCTTC. This encodes CATSDSGRSYNEQFF.

CDR3 DNA sequence: TGCAGTGCTAGAGATGAAAGGGGCGGAGCTAACTATGGCTACACCTTC. It translates to CSARDERGGANYGYTF. The V call is TRBV20-1, the J call TRBJ1-2; tentative D call: TRBD1 (5 bases). Germline V CDR1 and CDR2: DFQATT, SNEGSKA (reference sequence). Trimming took 0 bases from V and 0 from J, leaving 14 bases between them. The CDR3 runs to 16 residues.

In nucleotides, the CDR3 is TGTGCCATCAGTGCGGACAGGGTCGGCCTCGGCGGCTACACCTTC. It yields the protein CAISADRVGLGGYTF. The chain recombines TRBV10-3 with TRBJ1-2; TRBD1 matches at 8 bases. Losses at the gene ends were 4 bases for V and 8 bases for J; bases not matched to a gene: 12. This CDR3 region has 15 residues. CDR1 is ENHRY and CDR2 is SYGVKD in the germline V gene.

In this sample, this clonotype turned up a few times. The V call is TRBV12-3 or TRBV12-4, the J call TRBJ2-7; D gene uncertain. The CDR3 consists of 11 residues. V shed 8 bases and J shed 5 bases, with 10 bases lying between them. CDR3 protein: CASGFTHEQYF. DNA of the CDR3: TGTGCCAGCGGATTCACCCACGAGCAGTACTTC.

The chain has TRBV11-2 and TRBJ1-5; 7 bases fit TRBD1. The CDR3 sequence is 15 residues long. The V and J ends lost 1 base and 5 bases, in that order; junction bases with no gene match: 5. CDR1 and CDR2 from the germline V gene are SGHAT and FQNNGV. Written as DNA, the CDR3 is TGTGCCAGCAGCTTAGGGGGACAGACCTATCAGCCCCAGCATTTT. This sequence encodes CASSLGGQTYQPQHF.

This clonotype has more than one count but fewer than ten. The V call is TRBV7-9, the J call TRBJ2-7; D is perhaps TRBD1 or TRBD2 (5 bases each). Per the germline V gene, CDR1 is SEHNR and CDR2 is FQNEAQ (reference sequence). The V end lost 7 bases, the J end lost 0 bases, and 16 bases lay between the germline ends. The CDR3 consists of 15 residues. CDR3 protein: CASIEGPQDSYEQYF. CDR3 nucleotides: TGTGCCAGCATCGAGGGACCGCAAGACTCCTACGAGCAGTACTTC.

The chain has TRBV7-2 and TRBJ2-7; 10 bases line up with TRBD2. CDR3 size: 16 residues. Germline values: CDR1 SGHTA, CDR2 FQGNSA. Trimming cost V 7 bases and J 7 bases; bases outside gene matches: 16. The CDR3 region is CASTPTIAGGYNEQYF. CDR3 in DNA: TGTGCCAGCACTCCCACGATAGCGGGGGGATACAATGAGCAGTACTTC.

The chain joins TRBV4-2 to TRBJ2-5; D possibly corresponds to TRBD2 (5 bases). The J call is doubtful: the DNA matches TRBJ2-7 better. The CDR3 is 15 residues long. Germline CDR1 reads LGHNA; CDR2 reads YNFKEQ. The CDR3 sequence: CASSQDPGLNYEQYF. CDR3 coding DNA: TGTGCCAGCAGCCAAGATCCCGGACTGAATTACGAGCAGTACTTC.

Comments on this clonotype: A much larger clone differs by one base, so this may be a read error. The rearrangement links TRBV20-1 to TRBJ1-4; possibly TRBD1 for D (6 bases). The CDR3 runs to 14 residues. V was cut by 2 bases and J by 3 bases, with 10 bases left in between. Germline lookup yields CDR1 DFQATT and CDR2 SNEGSKA (reference sequence). DNA of the CDR3: TGCAGTGCTAGAAGGGGGGCAGCTAATGAAAAACTGTTTTTT. Encoded protein: CSARRGAANEKLFF.

The chain joins TRBV2 to TRBJ2-7; 11 bases align to TRBD2. The CDR3 extends over 15 amino acids. The V and J ends lost 4 bases and 3 bases, in that order; junction bases with no gene match: 5. The germline gives CDR1 SNHLY, CDR2 FYNNEI. The CDR3 sequence is CASSGTSGSNYEQYF. DNA of the CDR3: TGTGCCAGCAGTGGCACTAGCGGGAGTAACTACGAGCAGTACTTC.

CDR3: CATSRSNTGELFF. The CDR3 region has the DNA TGTGCCACCAGTCGCTCGAACACCGGGGAGCTGTTTTTT. The rearrangement links TRBV24-1 to TRBJ2-2; D gene uncertain. V was shortened by 6 bases and J by 0 bases, with 4 bases between the two germline ends. The CDR3 is 13 residues long. CDR1 is KGHDR, CDR2 SFDVKD, per germline.

J is TRBJ2-5 and V is TRBV6-5; TRBD1 matches 11 bases. The CDR3 has 16 residues. The germline CDR1 and CDR2 sequences are MNHEY and SVGAGI. After removal of 6 bases from V and 2 bases from J, the junction contained 8 bases not matched to a gene. The CDR3 here is CASRTGTGGQQETQYF. CDR3 DNA: TGTGCCAGCAGAACCGGGACAGGGGGGCAACAAGAGACCCAGTACTTC.